The rows below give T cell receptor beta chains drawn from one sample of a study of OX40 agonist ivuxolimab in advanced cancers. Some clones are missing from TCRdb's copy, which holds only in-frame ones; the method was immunoSEQ multiplex PCR. The sample holds 27,000 or so clones, roughly 85% seen once. The sequenced sample was CD4+ or CD8+ T cells sorted from blood, obtained in a trial of the OX40 agonist ivuxolimab. These receptors were taken from an adult with an advanced solid tumor such as melanoma, head and neck, liver or kidney cancer. CDR3s include the opening cysteine and the closing phenylalanine or tryptophan. A D gene is named only where the DNA matches it firmly. Rows give clone size only sometimes, using once, few, many, or a class for an expanded clone.

v_call	d_call	j_call	clone_size	cdr3_nt	cdr3_aa
TRBV27	TRBD2	TRBJ2-7	NA	TGTGCCAGCAGTTTAGTCCTCGGACTAGCGTACGAGCAGTACTTC	CASSLVLGLAYEQYF
TRBV27	NA	TRBJ1-3	once	TGTGCCAGCAGTTTACTGGGGGCTGGAAACACCATATATTTT	CASSLLGAGNTIYF
TRBV27	NA	TRBJ2-3	NA	TGTGCCAGCACGGGGACTCCCCACACAGATACGCAGTATTTT	CASTGTPHTDTQYF
TRBV18	NA	TRBJ2-7	NA	TGTGCCAGCTCACAGACAGAGTCCTCCTACGAGCAGTACTTC	CASSQTESSYEQYF
TRBV11-2	TRBD1	TRBJ2-1	once	TGTGCCAGCAGCTCGACAGGGGGTGAGCAGTTCTTC	CASSSTGGEQFF
TRBV6-4	TRBD2	TRBJ2-1	once	TGTGCCAGCAGTCCCAGACTAGCGAGCTCCTACAATGAGCAGTTCTTC	CASSPRLASSYNEQFF
TRBV5-1	NA	TRBJ2-7	NA	TGCGCCAGCAGCCCAAGTCGGGGGAGTATCGACGAGCAGTACTTC	CASSPSRGSIDEQYF
TRBV29-1	NA	TRBJ1-1	few	TGCAGCGTTGCCCTGCCGAACAGGATGAACACTGAAGCTTTCTTT	CSVALPNRMNTEAFF
TRBV30	NA	TRBJ1-6	NA	TGTGCCTGGAGTACTGGTCAGGGGCGGGAATCACCCCTCCACTTT	CAWSTGQGRESPLHF
TRBV2	NA	TRBJ2-2	few	TGTGCCAGCAGTGAAGGTCCAAACGGGGAGCTGTTTTTT	CASSEGPNGELFF
TRBV28	NA	TRBJ1-4	once	TGTGCCAGCAGTTTATACCGCGAGGGTGCAACTAATGAAAAACTGTTTTTT	CASSLYREGATNEKLFF
TRBV2	NA	TRBJ2-3	NA	TGTGCCAGCAGGGAGGAGGGTTGGGGCACAGATACGCAGTATTTT	CASREEGWGTDTQYF
TRBV25-1	NA	TRBJ2-1	NA	TGTGCCAGCAGTGAATCCCCCTCCTACAATGAGCAGTTCTTC	CASSESPSYNEQFF
TRBV28	TRBD2	TRBJ2-2	NA	TGTGCCAGCAGTTTGGGACTAGCGGCTCTACGGGGCACCGGGGAGCTGTTTTTT	CASSLGLAALRGTGELFF
TRBV13	NA	TRBJ2-2	NA	TGTGCCAGCAGTTACTCACTAGCAAACACCGGGGAGCTGTTTTTT	CASSYSLANTGELFF
TRBV6-5	TRBD2	TRBJ2-5	NA	TGTGCCAGCAGTTACTCGGGGGAGGGGGAGACCCAGTACTTC	CASSYSGEGETQYF
TRBV29-1	NA	TRBJ1-2	NA	TGCAGCGTTGCACAGGGCCCAGGCTACACCTTC	CSVAQGPGYTF
TRBV2	TRBD1	TRBJ1-2	NA	TGTGCCAGCAGTTTCGGGACAGGGCGGTCAACTAACAGCTACACCTTC	CASSFGTGRSTNSYTF
TRBV28	TRBD2	TRBJ2-1	NA	TGTGCCAGCAGTACCGGACTAGCGGCACCTTACAATGAGCAGTTCTTC	CASSTGLAAPYNEQFF
TRBV7-9	NA	TRBJ2-7	large	TGTGCCAGCAGCTTAGCAGACTACGAGCAGTACTTC	CASSLADYEQYF
TRBV7-9	TRBD2	TRBJ2-1	NA	TGTGCCAGCAGCTTATTGGACCCCGGGAGGGAGCAGTTCTTC	CASSLLDPGREQFF
TRBV6-4	TRBD2	TRBJ2-3	NA	TGTGCCAGCAAGATAGCGGGGGAGTCAGATACGCAGTATTTT	CASKIAGESDTQYF
TRBV19	NA	TRBJ2-1	NA	TGTGCCAGTAGTACCGGCAATGAGCAGTTCTTC	CASSTGNEQFF
TRBV5-1	TRBD1	TRBJ2-2	few	TGCGCCAGCAGCTTGTTTCCGGGACAGGGAGCCACCGGGGAGCTGTTTTTT	CASSLFPGQGATGELFF
TRBV9	TRBD2	TRBJ2-3	NA	TGTGCCAGCAGCGTAGTCGAGGGGCTAGCGGGAGCAGATACGCAGTATTTT	CASSVVEGLAGADTQYF
TRBV7-8	NA	TRBJ2-2	once	TGTGCCAGCAGCTTAGTATTTATTACCGGGGAGCTGTTTTTT	CASSLVFITGELFF
TRBV6-6	NA	TRBJ2-3	NA	TGTGCCAGCAGTTACGGAGATACGCAGTATTTT	CASSYGDTQYF
TRBV2	TRBD2	TRBJ2-1	NA	TGTGCCAGCACCGTAGCGGGGAGCTCCTACAATGAGCAGTTCTTC	CASTVAGSSYNEQFF